This T cell receptor beta chain was retrieved from a study of CD8 T cells in Susac syndrome (dated by TCRdb to the late 2010s). Broadly, across the study: Whether CD8+ T cell activation and differentiation in Susac syndrome was antigen driven was tested using repertoire sequencing. Clonality of the CD8+ T cell repertoire was compared between more than 10 healthy donors, approximately 14 Susac syndrome patients and under 19 multiple sclerosis patients. Here is what the overall study found, with its caveats: The study acknowledged that relatively few individuals were included in the TCR sequencing and HLA analysis.

CDR1 is given as SGHRS and CDR2 as YFSETQ, both from the germline V gene. V and J lose 4 bases and 0 bases, and a span of 10 bases separates them. The CDR3 spans 14 residues, from the cysteine through the phenylalanine. The read is trimmed to its CDR3 DNA, 42 bases read in frame from base 1. Peripheral blood CD8+ and CD4+ T cells from healthy donors, Susac syndrome patients and multiple sclerosis patients were profiled using high-throughput TCR beta sequencing. Multiple sclerosis controls were treatment-naive patients with stable or active relapsing-remitting disease fulfilling revised McDonald criteria. Bulk CD8+ and CD4+ T cells were purified by magnetic negative isolation, while CD8+ TEMRA cells were enriched using FACS. Blood was drawn into EDTA tubes, processed within 24 hours, and PBMCs were isolated by density gradient centrifugation. PBMCs intended for TCR sequencing were frozen in liquid nitrogen and were later thawed in a 37 degrees C water bath. Purity of sorted or isolated CD4+, CD8+ and CD8+ TEMRA cells was at least 90%.

RNA was extracted using the RNeasy kit, and about 0.45 to 1 microgram was reverse transcribed with random hexamers. TCR beta CDR3 regions were amplified with the immunoSEQ multiplex PCR assay covering 54 Vbeta and 13 Jbeta segments. PCR amplification bias was corrected by using a synthetic template baseline for primer optimization and computational correction. The authors' pipeline ran thus. Reads were assigned to V, D and J genes according to IMGT and analyzed in immunoSEQ Analyzer, with only productive sequences retained. Clonality was computed as one minus Shannon entropy normalized by log2 of the number of productive unique sequences. For each patient and control, public and private clones were evaluated among the 100 most prevalent clones. Clones were defined as Susac-specific if absent from the healthy and MS cohorts, from 900 to 1,300 published viral clones and from other ImmuneACCESS disease sequences. Through fastp at Q25 and MiXCR, TCRdb rebuilt clones from the public reads, retaining in-frame beta chains. Rows are unified per CDR3 protein, each entry keeping the most common DNA and genes. The authors' filters were not applied to this entry. This sample holds about 150,000 distinct CDR3 sequences; roughly 95% were observed only once. Roughly 0.16% of the sample comes from the top ten.

As for this clonotype: Its antigen is not yet known. No base quality information exists; no much larger clone differs at one position.

The chain is made from TRBV5-1 and TRBJ1-1, with the D gene too uncertain to name. This sequence originates from a human donor with multiple sclerosis. Sequencing was carried out using CD8+ T cells from PBMCs. The DNA sequence is TGCGCCAGCAGCCCTGGACCGATGAACACTGAAGCTTTCTTT. Translated, this is CASSPGPMNTEAFF.